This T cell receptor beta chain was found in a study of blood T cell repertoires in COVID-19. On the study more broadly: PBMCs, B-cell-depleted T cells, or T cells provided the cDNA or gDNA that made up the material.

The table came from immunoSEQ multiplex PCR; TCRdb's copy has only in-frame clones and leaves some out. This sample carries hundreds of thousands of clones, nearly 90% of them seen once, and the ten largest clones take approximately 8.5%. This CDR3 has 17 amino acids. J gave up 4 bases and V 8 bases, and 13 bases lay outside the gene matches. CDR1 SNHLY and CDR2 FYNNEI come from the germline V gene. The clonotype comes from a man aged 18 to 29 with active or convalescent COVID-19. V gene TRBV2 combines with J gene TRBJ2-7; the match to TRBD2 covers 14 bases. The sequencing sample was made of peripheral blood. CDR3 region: CASDSGTSGGYRYEQYF. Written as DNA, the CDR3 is TGTGCCAGCGATTCCGGGACTAGCGGGGGCTACAGGTACGAGCAGTACTTC.